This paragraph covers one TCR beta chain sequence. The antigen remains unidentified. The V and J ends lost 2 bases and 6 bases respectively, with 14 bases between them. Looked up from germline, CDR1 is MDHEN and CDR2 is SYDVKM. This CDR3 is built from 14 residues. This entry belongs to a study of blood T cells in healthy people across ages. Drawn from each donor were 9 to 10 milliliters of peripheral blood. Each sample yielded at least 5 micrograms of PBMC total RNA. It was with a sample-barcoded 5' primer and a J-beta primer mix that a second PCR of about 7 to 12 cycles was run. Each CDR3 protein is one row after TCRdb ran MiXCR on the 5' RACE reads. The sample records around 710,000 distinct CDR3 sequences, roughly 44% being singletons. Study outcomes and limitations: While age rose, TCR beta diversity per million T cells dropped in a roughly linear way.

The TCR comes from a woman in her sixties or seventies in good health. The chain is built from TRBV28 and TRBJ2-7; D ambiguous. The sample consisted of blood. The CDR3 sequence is CASSLRSTQTEQYF. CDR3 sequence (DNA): TGTGCCAGCAGTTTAAGGAGCACCCAGACCGAGCAGTACTTC.